The rows below give T cell receptor beta chains drawn from one sample of a study of OX40 agonist ivuxolimab in advanced cancers. Measured with immunoSEQ multiplex PCR; TCRdb has only the in-frame clones, and not every one. The sample has approximately 97,000 clones; roughly nine tenths are singletons. The source material was CD4+ or CD8+ T cells sorted from blood, sampled in a trial of the OX40 agonist ivuxolimab. Receptor source: an adult with an advanced solid tumor such as melanoma, head and neck, liver or kidney cancer. The CDR3 runs from the conserved cysteine through the conserved F or W. The D gene is left open where the match is weak. Some rows mark clone size as missing; the rest say once, few, many or name a class of expanded clone.

size,V,J,D,DNA,CDR3
NA,TRBV30,TRBJ1-3,TRBD1,TGTGCCTGGAGAAACAGGGGTGTTGGAAACACCATATATTTT,CAWRNRGVGNTIYF
NA,TRBV30,TRBJ1-2,NA,TGTGCCTGGAGGGGGGAGAACAGATTTAACTATGGCTACACCTTC,CAWRGENRFNYGYTF
NA,TRBV19,TRBJ1-4,NA,TGTGCCAGTAGTATACCTGCAACTAATGAAAAACTGTTTTTT,CASSIPATNEKLFF
NA,TRBV5-1,TRBJ1-1,NA,TGCGCCAGCAGCTTGTTGGGCAGTAACACTGAAGCTTTCTTT,CASSLLGSNTEAFF
NA,TRBV19,TRBJ2-7,NA,TGTGCCAGTAGCGGACACCTTCTTCCTTCCTACGAGCAGTACTTC,CASSGHLLPSYEQYF
NA,TRBV7-9,TRBJ1-2,TRBD1,TGTGCCAGCAGCCATCCCCCCGGGACAGAGGGTGGCTACACCTTC,CASSHPPGTEGGYTF
NA,TRBV9,TRBJ2-1,NA,TGTGCCAGCAGCCCTCATTCCAGCGGTCGTAATGAGCAGTTCTTC,CASSPHSSGRNEQFF
once,TRBV12-1,TRBJ2-7,NA,TGTGCCAGCAGCTTTGGGAGGGACAGGGAAATCTACGAGCAGTACTTC,CASSFGRDREIYEQYF
NA,TRBV30,TRBJ2-7,NA,TGTGCCTGGAGTCCCCTAGCTGCCGCCTACGAGCAGTACTTC,CAWSPLAAAYEQYF
NA,TRBV5-1,TRBJ2-3,NA,TGCGCCAGCAGCTTGCAAGCGGGCACGGTGTCATACACAGATACGCAGTATTTT,CASSLQAGTVSYTDTQYF
NA,TRBV19,TRBJ2-1,NA,TGTGCCAGTATGGGAGCCTTCTCCTACAATGAGCAGTTCTTC,CASMGAFSYNEQFF
NA,TRBV27,TRBJ2-1,TRBD2,TGTGCCAGCAGTCTCCATCTAGCGGGGGGGGATGAGCAGTTCTTC,CASSLHLAGGDEQFF
few,TRBV11-3,TRBJ2-3,NA,TGTGCCAGCAGCTTAGATCGGAGTAGCACCTACACAGATACGCAGTATTTT,CASSLDRSSTYTDTQYF
NA,TRBV10-2,TRBJ2-1,TRBD2,TGCGCCAGCAGTGAGGTTAGCGGGCACAATGAGCAGTTCTTC,CASSEVSGHNEQFF
NA,TRBV5-5,TRBJ1-1,TRBD1,TGTGCCAGCAGTCGACAGGGGCTGAACACTGAAGCTTTCTTT,CASSRQGLNTEAFF
NA,TRBV18,TRBJ2-7,NA,TGTGCCAGCTCAGAGGACTTAACCTCCTACGAGCAGTACTTC,CASSEDLTSYEQYF
NA,TRBV7-2,TRBJ2-1,NA,TGTGCCAGCAGCTTAGTGGCCCTGAGAACAGGGAGGTGGAATGAGCAGTTCTTC,CASSLVALRTGRWNEQFF
NA,TRBV10-1,TRBJ1-1,NA,TGCGCCAGCAGGGAAACAGGGAACACTGAAGCTTTCTTT,CASRETGNTEAFF
few,TRBV6-1,TRBJ1-2,NA,TGTGCCAGCAGTGACGGCACCTATGGCTACACCTTC,CASSDGTYGYTF
NA,TRBV9,TRBJ2-4,NA,TGTGCCAGCAGCGTAGCAGGGACGGGCATTCAGTACTTC,CASSVAGTGIQYF
NA,TRBV7-2,TRBJ1-2,NA,TGTGCCAGCAGCTTAATTCAGGGGTTAGATGGCTACACCTTC,CASSLIQGLDGYTF
NA,TRBV6-5,TRBJ1-2,TRBD1,TGTGCCAGCAGCTCGGGACAGGCAAGGGGCTACACCTTC,CASSSGQARGYTF
NA,TRBV6-5,TRBJ2-1,TRBD2,TGTGCCAGCAGTTCACCCATAGCGGGCTCCTACAATGAGCAGTTCTTC,CASSSPIAGSYNEQFF
NA,TRBV6-1,TRBJ2-5,NA,TGTGCCAGCACTGAACGATGGCTAGCGTATGTGACCCAGTACTTC,CASTERWLAYVTQYF
NA,TRBV7-9,TRBJ2-1,NA,TGTGCCAGCAGCCGACGGAAAGGGGAGCAGTTCTTC,CASSRRKGEQFF
NA,TRBV13,TRBJ2-7,NA,TGTGCCAGCAGCTTGGGACCTCGGGATGAGCAGTACTTC,CASSLGPRDEQYF
NA,TRBV6-5,TRBJ1-2,TRBD1,TGTGCCAGCAGCCCTCTTGGACAGGGAGAATACACCTTC,CASSPLGQGEYTF
NA,TRBV10-3,TRBJ2-7,NA,TGTGCCATCAGTGGGCCGGAAATCTACGAGCAGTACTTC,CAISGPEIYEQYF
NA,TRBV6-4,TRBJ2-3,TRBD2,TGTGCCAGCAGTGCCCCCGTTGGTAGCGGGGGGGCTCAAGCAGATACGCAGTATTTT,CASSAPVGSGGAQADTQYF
NA,TRBV7-9,TRBJ1-3,TRBD1,TGTGCCAGCAGCCGTGAACAGGGGGCAAACACCATATATTTT,CASSREQGANTIYF
once,TRBV7-8,TRBJ2-2,NA,TGTGCCAGCAGCTACTGGAGGGACGGCCGATTAACCGGGGAGCTGTTTTTT,CASSYWRDGRLTGELFF
once,TRBV15,TRBJ1-4,NA,TGTGCCACCAGTCCAAAAAAACTGTTTTTT,CATSPKKLFF
once,TRBV6-5,TRBJ1-3,NA,TGTGCCAGCAGTTACGGTGGGGCAAGAAACACCATATATTTT,CASSYGGARNTIYF
NA,TRBV27,TRBJ1-2,TRBD1,TGTGCCAGCAGTTCCCCGACAGGGGCGACGATGAGCTACACCTTC,CASSSPTGATMSYTF
NA,TRBV6-4,TRBJ2-2,TRBD1,TGTGCCAGCAGATCAGGGGGCGCGGGCACCGGGGAGCTGTTTTTT,CASRSGGAGTGELFF
NA,TRBV7-2,TRBJ2-1,TRBD1,TGTGCCAGCAGCCTACAGGGGGCGAGCTACAATGAGCAGTTCTTC,CASSLQGASYNEQFF
NA,TRBV9,TRBJ2-5,TRBD2,TGTGCCAGCAGCGCAGGAGCGGGGGGCCCGGAGACCCAGTACTTC,CASSAGAGGPETQYF
NA,TRBV11-3,TRBJ2-7,NA,TGTGCCAGCAGCTTCCGGGACATTCCCTACGAGCAGTACTTC,CASSFRDIPYEQYF
NA,TRBV6-1,TRBJ2-7,NA,TGTGCCACACGACGGTTGGAAGCGCGCGAGCAGTACTTC,CATRRLEAREQYF
NA,TRBV19,TRBJ1-3,NA,TGTGCCAGTAGTGTGACCCATGGAAACACCATATATTTT,CASSVTHGNTIYF
NA,TRBV19,TRBJ1-1,TRBD1,TGTGCCACTAGCACAGGGGGTTGGAACACTGAAGCTTTCTTT,CATSTGGWNTEAFF
NA,TRBV5-5,TRBJ1-1,NA,TGTGCCAGCAGCTTGGCAGCCACTGAAGCTTTCTTT,CASSLAATEAFF